The clone carrying this T cell receptor (beta chain) occurred a few times. Its antigen remains unidentified. J gave up 5 bases and V 5 bases, and 5 bases lay outside the gene matches. CDR3 length equals 15 residues. Germline assignment: CDR1 SEHNR and CDR2 FQNEAQ (reference sequence). This sample was taken from a study of CD8 T cells in ankylosing spondylitis. Whole-study findings and limits: Disease-associated clones were reportedly significantly overrepresented in matched ankylosing spondylitis synovial fluid. One TCR beta motif, made up of about 8 highly homologous variants, appeared characteristic of ankylosing spondylitis blood.

Quantitative 5'-RACE with molecular barcodes was used to make the TCR beta libraries. TCRdb processed the 5' RACE reads anew with MiXCR; each CDR3 protein has one entry. This sample has approximately 400,000 distinct CDR3 sequences; roughly 18% occur once, and the top ten carry just over 1%. The sequencing sample was made of blood, either unsorted or a sorted T cell fraction (not recorded which). V usage is TRBV7-9 and J usage is TRBJ1-6; 8 nucleotides align to TRBD1. The TCR originated in a male donor with ankylosing spondylitis. The CDR3 DNA reads as TGTGCCAGCAGCCCCAGGGACAGGAATAATTCACCCCTCCACTTT. It specifies CASSPRDRNNSPLHF.